A selection of T cell receptor beta chains follows, all from one sample in a study of blood T cell repertoires in COVID-19. Data came from immunoSEQ multiplex PCR; TCRdb stores just in-frame clones and leaves some out. The sample consists of roughly 120,000 clones, approximately 87% of them appearing once. Material: peripheral blood. The receptors shown here come from a woman between 55 and 75 years old with acute or convalescent COVID-19. The CDR3 runs from the conserved cysteine through the conserved F or W. Fields, in order: J gene, D gene, V gene, CDR3 protein, CDR3 DNA. D genes are given only for firm matches.

J gene: TRBJ1-2
D gene: -
V gene: TRBV10-2
CDR3 protein: CASSEQFGLNYGYTF
CDR3 DNA: TGCGCCAGCAGTGAACAGTTTGGCCTTAACTATGGCTACACCTTC

J gene: TRBJ1-1
D gene: -
V gene: TRBV27
CDR3 protein: CASSLYGLNTEAFF
CDR3 DNA: TGTGCCAGCAGTTTATACGGACTAAACACTGAAGCTTTCTTT

J gene: TRBJ1-2
D gene: -
V gene: TRBV27
CDR3 protein: CASSLSPRAIPGHYGYTF
CDR3 DNA: TGTGCCAGCAGTTTATCGCCGAGGGCGATCCCCGGACACTATGGCTACACCTTC

J gene: TRBJ1-1
D gene: -
V gene: TRBV5-1
CDR3 protein: CASSLAVNTEAFF
CDR3 DNA: TGCGCCAGCAGCTTGGCCGTAAACACTGAAGCTTTCTTT

J gene: TRBJ1-2
D gene: TRBD1
V gene: TRBV7-2
CDR3 protein: CASSLGADRVNGYTF
CDR3 DNA: TGTGCCAGCAGCTTAGGAGCGGACAGGGTCAATGGCTACACCTTC

J gene: TRBJ1-2
D gene: TRBD1
V gene: TRBV28
CDR3 protein: CASSPGTGAYGYTF
CDR3 DNA: TGTGCCAGCAGTCCCGGGACAGGGGCCTATGGCTACACCTTC

J gene: TRBJ2-5
D gene: TRBD1
V gene: TRBV4-3
CDR3 protein: CASSLEGASGETQYF
CDR3 DNA: TGCGCCAGCAGCCTCGAGGGGGCGTCTGGGGAGACCCAGTACTTC

J gene: TRBJ2-7
D gene: TRBD2
V gene: TRBV28
CDR3 protein: CASSFRAGGGPGYEQYF
CDR3 DNA: TGTGCCAGCAGTTTCCGGGCGGGAGGGGGGCCCGGTTACGAGCAGTACTTC

J gene: TRBJ1-2
D gene: TRBD1
V gene: TRBV18
CDR3 protein: CASSPPSRGGGDGYTF
CDR3 DNA: TGTGCCAGCTCACCACCGTCGAGAGGGGGCGGAGATGGCTACACCTTC

J gene: TRBJ1-2
D gene: -
V gene: TRBV7-9
CDR3 protein: CASSLGGDFFSYGYTF
CDR3 DNA: TGTGCCAGCAGCTTAGGAGGGGACTTTTTTTCCTATGGCTACACCTTC

J gene: TRBJ2-5
D gene: -
V gene: TRBV3-1/TRBV3-2
CDR3 protein: CASSQVNQETQYF
CDR3 DNA: TGTGCCAGCAGCCAAGTAAACCAAGAGACCCAGTACTTC

J gene: TRBJ1-1
D gene: -
V gene: TRBV4-3
CDR3 protein: CASSQGQTNTEAFF
CDR3 DNA: TGCGCCAGCAGCCAAGGGCAGACTAACACTGAAGCTTTCTTT

J gene: TRBJ2-3
D gene: TRBD2
V gene: TRBV11-2
CDR3 protein: CASSLGTSGGLTDTQYF
CDR3 DNA: TGTGCCAGCAGCTTAGGGACTAGCGGGGGGTTGACAGATACGCAGTATTTT

J gene: TRBJ2-7
D gene: TRBD1
V gene: TRBV19
CDR3 protein: CASRETGGYAKVYEQYF
CDR3 DNA: TGTGCCAGTAGGGAGACAGGGGGCTACGCTAAGGTCTACGAGCAGTACTTC

J gene: TRBJ2-5
D gene: -
V gene: TRBV5-1
CDR3 protein: CASSLGRIETQYF
CDR3 DNA: TGCGCCAGCAGCTTGGGCAGAATAGAGACCCAGTACTTC

J gene: TRBJ2-5
D gene: -
V gene: TRBV3-1/TRBV3-2
CDR3 protein: CASSTLAETQYF
CDR3 DNA: TGTGCCAGCAGCACCCTAGCCGAGACCCAGTACTTC